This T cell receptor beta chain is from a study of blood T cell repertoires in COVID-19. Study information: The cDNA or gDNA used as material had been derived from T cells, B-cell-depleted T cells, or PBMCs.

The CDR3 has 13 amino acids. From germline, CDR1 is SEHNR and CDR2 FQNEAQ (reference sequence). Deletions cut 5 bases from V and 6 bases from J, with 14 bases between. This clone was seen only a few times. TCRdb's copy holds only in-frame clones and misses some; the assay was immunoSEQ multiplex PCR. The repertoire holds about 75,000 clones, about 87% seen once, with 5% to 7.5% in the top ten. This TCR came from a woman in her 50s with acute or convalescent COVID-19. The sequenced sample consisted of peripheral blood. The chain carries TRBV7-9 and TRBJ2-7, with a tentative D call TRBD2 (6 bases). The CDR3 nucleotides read TGTGCCAGCAGCGTATCGGAGGGACTCGAGCAGTACTTC. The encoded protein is CASSVSEGLEQYF.